This T cell receptor (beta chain) was recorded in a study of control samples from healthy donors and cancer patients. TCRdb's table, derived via immunoSEQ multiplex PCR, lists solely in-frame clones and lacks some. Its table lists 150,000 to 200,000 clones. Germline V gives CDR1 LGHDT, CDR2 YNNKEL (reference sequence). The CDR3 length is 16 residues. V was clipped by 0 bases and J by 6 bases, with 17 bases between them. Sequenced input: blood. The clonotype originates from a woman aged 25 to 39 in good health. The chain uses TRBV3-1 (or the pseudogene TRBV3-2) and TRBJ2-5, with TRBD1 as a possible D gene (7 bases). CDR3 DNA: TGTGCCAGCAGCCAAGATGGAGGAGGGGGCGGGCAGACCCAGTACTTC. Protein product: CASSQDGGGGGQTQYF.